The 16 T cell receptor beta chains listed next were all sequenced from one sample in a study of shared clonotypes between healthy human individuals. TCRdb's table, derived via immunoSEQ multiplex PCR, lists solely in-frame clones and lacks some. The sample has 2.3 million or so clones, 90% to 95% seen once. The source material was naive CD4+ T cells from PBMCs. The subset denotes: CD45RA+ positively selected. The receptor source for this set is a man younger than 35 in good health. Some clones in this sample may be carry-over from other donors' samples.

The chain couples TRBV11-3 to TRBJ2-4, with D possibly being TRBD1 or TRBD2 (6 bases each). Germline V gives CDR1 SGHNT, CDR2 YENEEA. V was cut by 1 base and J by 6 bases, with 16 bases left in between. The CDR3 totals 16 residues. Here the CDR3 reads CASSLGGRGPPNIQYF. The CDR3 coding sequence is TGTGCCAGCAGCTTAGGAGGACGGGGGCCACCAAACATTCAGTACTTC.

The J gene is TRBJ2-1, the V gene TRBV9; TRBD2 aligns across 8 bases. The ends lost 0 bases at V and 6 bases at J; junction bases unmatched: 5. The CDR3 is made up of 15 amino acids. CDR1 and CDR2 from the germline V gene are SGDLS and YYNGEE. The CDR3 DNA reads as TGTGCCAGCAGCGTAGGAGCGGGAGTAAGCAATGAGCAGTTCTTC. This gives the protein CASSVGAGVSNEQFF. The entire variable domain, with the rest obtained from reference TRBV9 and TRBJ2-1, is as follows: DSGVTQTPKHLITATGQRVTLRCSPRSGDLSVYWYQQSLDQGLQFLIQYYNGEERAKGNILERFSAQQFPDLHSELNLSSLELGDSALYFCASSVGAGVSNEQFFGPGTRLTVL.

The chain has TRBV27 and TRBJ1-5; TRBD1 agrees at 9 bases. CDR3 length equals 14 residues. The V gene's germline CDR1 is MNHEY and CDR2 SMNVEV (reference sequence). Losses at the gene ends were 5 bases for V and 4 bases for J; bases not matched to a gene: 3. This CDR3 is CASSAGQGNQPQHF. The CDR3, as DNA: TGTGCCAGCAGTGCGGGACAGGGTAATCAGCCCCAGCATTTT.

This chain uses TRBV28 with TRBJ2-1, with D uncertain. The germline gives CDR1 MDHEN, CDR2 SYDVKM. The CDR3 loop spans 12 amino acids. The ends were cut back, 5 bases at V and 9 bases at J, with 11 bases in the middle. CDR3 bases: TGTGCCAGCAGTCAAGTCACATCTGAGCAGTTCTTC. Translation gives CASSQVTSEQFF. The whole variable domain, remainder taken from reference TRBV28 and TRBJ2-1, is DVKVTQSSRYLVKRTGEKVFLECVQDMDHENMFWYRQDPGLGLRLIYFSYDVKMKEKGDIPEGYSVSREKKERFSLILESASTNQTSMYLCASSQVTSEQFFGPGTRLTVL.

This clone came up a few times. The chain has TRBV29-1 and TRBJ1-1, with unresolved D. This CDR3 comprises 13 residues. Trimming removed 6 bases from V and 0 bases from J, with 11 bases in between. CDR1 is SQVTM, CDR2 ANQGSEA, per germline. The CDR3 loop is CSVFQPLNTEAFF. The CDR3 region has the DNA TGCAGCGTCTTCCAGCCTTTGAACACTGAAGCTTTCTTT.

This clone appeared a few times. Other DNA sequences of this sample code for an identical CDR3. The chain couples TRBV18 to TRBJ1-1, with no clear D. The V gene lost 4 bases and the J gene lost 1 base, with 7 bases spanning the gap. Germline CDR1 reads KGHSH; CDR2 reads LQKENI. The CDR3 spans 13 residues. CDR3 bases: TGTGCCAGCTCACTAAATAAGAACACTGAAGCTTTCTTT. Protein sequence: CASSLNKNTEAFF.

On this clone: This specimen includes other DNA sequences encoding the same CDR3. The V and J genes are TRBV29-1 and TRBJ1-1; TRBD1 aligns across 7 bases. Trimming cost V 7 bases and J 2 bases; bases outside gene matches: 7. Germline V gene data show CDR1 as SQVTM and CDR2 as ANQGSEA. This CDR3 spans 13 amino acids. CDR3 amino acids: CSAAGTANTEAFF. The CDR3 nucleotides are TGCAGCGCAGCCGGGACAGCTAACACTGAAGCTTTCTTT.

The V call is TRBV30, the J call TRBJ2-6; D is ambiguous. Deletions cut 6 bases from V and 0 bases from J, with 12 bases between. Per germline, CDR1 GTSNPN and CDR2 SVGIG (reference sequence). This CDR3 has 15 residues. The CDR3 loop reads CACPLRASGANVLTF. The CDR3 nucleotides are TGTGCCTGCCCATTACGGGCCTCTGGGGCCAACGTCCTGACTTTC.

The CDR3, as DNA: TGTGCCAGTAGCGTCTGGGCGTCAACTAGCGGGAGGGCCCATGAGCAGTTCTTC. Its protein product is CASSVWASTSGRAHEQFF. The chain links TRBV19 to TRBJ2-1; 13 bases align to TRBD2. CDR1 is LNHDA, CDR2 SQIVND, per germline (reference sequence). This CDR3 has 18 amino acids. Trimming at V came to 6 bases and at J to 8 bases, leaving 16 bases not matched to a gene.

V gene TRBV10-3 combines with J gene TRBJ2-5; the D gene is possibly TRBD1 (5 bases). CDR3 length equals 12 residues. CDR1 ENHRY and CDR2 SYGVKD come from the germline V gene. V was trimmed by 3 bases and J by 4 bases, leaving 6 bases between them. The DNA of the CDR3 is TGTGCCATCAGTGACAGGGTAGAGACCCAGTACTTC. Residues: CAISDRVETQYF.

This sequence joins TRBV7-2 and TRBJ2-1; TRBD2 matches at 9 bases. Germline values: CDR1 SGHTA, CDR2 FQGNSA. V gave up 3 bases and J gave up 10 bases; unmatched junction bases: 7. The CDR3 is 14 residues long. CDR3 sequence: CASSLIQAGGEQFF. Here the CDR3 DNA reads TGTGCCAGCAGCTTGATCCAAGCGGGAGGAGAGCAGTTCTTC.

The chain couples TRBV7-3 to TRBJ2-5; D not certain. V dropped 5 bases and J dropped 5 bases, with 15 bases sitting between them. There are 14 residues in the CDR3. Germline CDR1 is SGHTA and CDR2 is FQGTGA. The CDR3 coding sequence is TGTGCCAGCAGCCGATCTAGTATTGGGGAGACCCAGTACTTC. It translates to CASSRSSIGETQYF. Filled out from reference TRBV7-3 and TRBJ2-5, the complete variable domain reads GAGVSQTPSNKVTEKGKYVELRCDPISGHTALYWYRQSLGQGPEFLIYFQGTGAADDSGLPNDRFFAVRPEGSVSTLKIQRTERGDSAVYLCASSRSSIGETQYFGPGTRLLVL.

This chain uses TRBV5-4 with TRBJ2-5; 7 bases are shared with TRBD2. CDR3 length: 15 amino acids. Germline lookup yields CDR1 SGHNT and CDR2 YYREEE (reference sequence). Unmatched junction bases numbered 9, after V lost 4 bases and J lost 3 bases. CDR3 nucleotides: TGTGCCAGCAGCCCCGGGGGGACGGTAGAAGAGACCCAGTACTTC. It codes for CASSPGGTVEETQYF.

The chain combines TRBV6-5 with TRBJ1-3, with unresolved D. This CDR3 is built from 14 residues. The germline V and J ends were trimmed by 5 bases and 6 bases, with 14 bases remaining between them. Looked up from germline, CDR1 is MNHEY and CDR2 is SVGAGI. CDR3 sequence: CASSPHGVANTIYF. The CDR3 DNA reads TGTGCCAGCAGTCCGCACGGGGTTGCAAACACCATATATTTT.

The J gene is TRBJ2-7, the V gene TRBV7-8, with TRBD1 as a possible D gene (5 bases). CDR3 length equals 17 residues. CDR1 is SGHVS and CDR2 is FQNEAQ in the germline V gene. Trimming took off 0 bases at V and 0 bases at J, with 15 bases between the two ends. The CDR3 loop reads CASSLAQGVKSSYEQYF. DNA of the CDR3: TGTGCCAGCAGCTTAGCCCAAGGGGTTAAGAGCTCCTACGAGCAGTACTTC.

The chain uses TRBV29-1 and TRBJ2-7; D assignment may be TRBD1 or TRBD2 (5 bases each). The V gene's germline CDR1 is SQVTM and CDR2 ANQGSEA. The CDR3 contains 12 residues. V was trimmed by 6 bases and J by 10 bases, leaving 19 bases between them. The DNA for the CDR3 is TGCAGCGTGGGCCGGGACGACGTCTACCAGTACTTC. Its translation: CSVGRDDVYQYF.